The clone carrying this T cell receptor beta chain was seen more than once but under ten times. Its antigen is unidentified. Researchers made TCR cDNA using 5'RACE template switching, and this step added a universal primer site and UMIs. A single record per CDR3 protein comes from TCRdb applying MiXCR to the 5' RACE reads. The data show hundreds of thousands of distinct CDR3 sequences, about 4% seen once. V lost 2 bases, J lost 4 bases, and 15 bases lay in between. This CDR3 region has 16 residues. The data derive from a study of T cells after yellow fever vaccination. Overall study context: Those fractions that held only low numbers of cells were prepared using the SMART-Seq v4 Ultra Low Input RNA kit. Broader study findings: Only a minor proportion of clonotypes was detected across both CD4 and CD8 compartments. Most primary-vaccination clones reappeared after the booster (approximately 95% CD4, around 88% CD8).

The V call is TRBV12-3 or TRBV12-4, the J call TRBJ2-4; no reliable D call. This sequence was found in a man aged 18-30 years who received the YFV17D yellow fever vaccine. The sequencing used PBMCs, collected 5 days after the yellow fever booster vaccination. The CDR3 here is CASSLLSLAEKNIQYF. The CDR3 DNA sequence: TGTGCCAGCAGTTTATTGAGTCTGGCGGAAAAAAACATTCAGTACTTC.